This T cell receptor (beta chain) appears in the sequencing data of a study of blood T cell repertoires in COVID-19. V dropped 5 bases and J dropped 3; count of bases not matched to a gene: 8. Germline V gene data show CDR1 as GTSNPN and CDR2 as SVGIG (reference sequence). CDR3 length equals 14 residues. Using immunoSEQ multiplex PCR, the repertoire was profiled, and TCRdb retains in-frame clones only, with some absent. The sample has hundreds of thousands of clones, about 91% seen once. The chain employs TRBV30 and TRBJ2-3; 7 nucleotides match TRBD1. Sequencing used PBMCs or T cells enriched from blood (not recorded which). The origin of this receptor is a woman in her 40s who had recovered from COVID-19. CDR3 sequence reads: CAWARGQDTDTQYF. DNA for the CDR3: TGTGCCTGGGCGAGGGGGCAGGATACAGATACGCAGTATTTT.